This T cell receptor (beta chain) came from a study of T cells in Graves' hyperthyroidism and ophthalmopathy. The CDR3 totals 15 residues. Germline CDR1 reads SGHNT; CDR2 reads YYREEE (reference sequence). General observations from the study: Blood also showed most of the thyroid clonotypes that were expanded above 0.001.

It was RNA transcripts that yielded the amplified TCR beta CDR3 regions. When the TCR CDR3 underwent first-round RT-PCR, the HTBI primer set was used. TCRdb re-called the multiplex PCR reads through MiXCR, storing one row per CDR3 protein. This table has 300,000 to 450,000 distinct CDR3 sequences, around a quarter appearing once. Regarding this clonotype: As yet, its antigen is unknown. The junction departs from the called germline gene at one end, perhaps through a read error.

This receptor was identified in a man between 45 and 60 years old with Graves' hyperthyroidism. The chain couples TRBV5-4 to TRBJ2-3; D not resolved. The sample comprised blood. The chain's CDR3 is CASTLTPTPTDTQYF. CDR3 nucleotides: TGTGCCAGCACCTTGACGCCTACCCCCACAGATACGCAGTATTTT. Full variable domain (rest looked up from reference TRBV5-4 and TRBJ2-3): ETGVTQSPTHLIKTRGQQVTLRCSSQSGHNTVSWYQQALGQGPQFIFQYYREEENGRGNFPPRFSGLQFPNYSSELNVNALELDDSALYLCASTLTPTPTDTQYFGPGTRLTVL.